Listed below are T cell receptor beta chains from one sample, sequenced in a study of T cell responses to AZD1222 COVID-19 vaccine. TCRdb's copy holds only in-frame clones and misses some; the assay was immunoSEQ multiplex PCR. The sample lists roughly 130,000 clones, around 85% occurring once. The sequencing used peripheral blood, collected on day 0 of AZD1222 vaccination. The receptors derive from an adult in good health. The CDR3 runs from the conserved cysteine through the conserved F or W. The order of the fields is V gene, clone size, J gene, D gene, CDR3 DNA, CDR3 protein. The D gene is left open where the match is weak. Expanded clones are given a class, and other clones once, few, many or no size at all.

TRBV9	once	TRBJ2-4	NA	TGTGCCAGCAGCTCCCCGGTGGGTGGCCTAGCCGACAAAAACATTCAGTACTTC	CASSSPVGGLADKNIQYF
TRBV6-2/TRBV6-3	once	TRBJ2-5	NA	TGTGCCAGCAGTCGGGACTTGACACGCCAAGAGACCCAGTACTTC	CASSRDLTRQETQYF
TRBV10-1	NA	TRBJ2-7	TRBD1	TGCGCCAGCTATAAGACCGGGACAGGCCGCTACGAGCAGTACTTC	CASYKTGTGRYEQYF
TRBV6-5	NA	TRBJ2-7	NA	TGTGCCACCCGGCGCAGGGGGGCCTACGAGCAGTACTTC	CATRRRGAYEQYF
TRBV7-2	NA	TRBJ2-3	TRBD2	TGTGCCAGCAGCGGGGCGGGAGTGGTAGATACGCAGTATTTT	CASSGAGVVDTQYF
TRBV5-1	NA	TRBJ2-1	TRBD2	TGCGCCAGCAGCTTGACGGAGGGACTAGCGGGAAATGAGCAGTTCTTC	CASSLTEGLAGNEQFF
TRBV4-1	NA	TRBJ2-3	NA	TGCGCCAGCAGTCCCCGTCAAACAGATACGCAGTATTTT	CASSPRQTDTQYF
TRBV5-6	NA	TRBJ2-3	NA	TGTGCCAGCAGCTCAGGCTTCGGTAGCACAGATACGCAGTATTTT	CASSSGFGSTDTQYF
TRBV9	NA	TRBJ2-1	TRBD2	TGTGCCAGCAGCGCAGGACTAGCGGGGGGTAGCTCCTACAATGAGCAGTTCTTC	CASSAGLAGGSSYNEQFF
TRBV9	NA	TRBJ2-1	TRBD2	TGTGCCAGCAGCCTGACTAGCGGACCTTCCTACAATGAGCAGTTCTTC	CASSLTSGPSYNEQFF
TRBV27	few	TRBJ2-7	TRBD1	TGTGCCAGCAATATACGACAGGGATCCACCTACGAGCAGTACTTC	CASNIRQGSTYEQYF
TRBV9	NA	TRBJ2-1	NA	TGTGCCAGCAGCGTCGGAGGGCCCTATCAGAACAATGAGCAGTTCTTC	CASSVGGPYQNNEQFF
TRBV30	NA	TRBJ1-1	NA	TGTGCCTGGAGTCCAGGTGGGAACACTGAAGCTTTCTTT	CAWSPGGNTEAFF
TRBV19	NA	TRBJ2-3	NA	TGTGCCAGTACCCCCCCGGGGGTCTTATCTAGCACAGATACGCAGTATTTT	CASTPPGVLSSTDTQYF
TRBV5-4	once	TRBJ1-3	TRBD1	TGTGCCAGCAGCTTACTGACAGGGACTGGAAACACCATATATTTT	CASSLLTGTGNTIYF
TRBV28	NA	TRBJ2-3	TRBD2	TGTGCCAGCAGACTACTAGGACTAGCGGGCACAGATACGCAGTATTTT	CASRLLGLAGTDTQYF
TRBV10-1	NA	TRBJ1-5	TRBD1	TGCGCCAGCAGTGATACAGGGGGTTGGCCCCAGCATTTT	CASSDTGGWPQHF
TRBV5-5	NA	TRBJ2-1	NA	TGTGCCAGCAGCTTGGAACTAGCTAGATACAATGAGCAGTTCTTC	CASSLELARYNEQFF
TRBV5-1	NA	TRBJ2-7	TRBD1	TGCGCCAGCAGCTTACGGACAGGCGACCCCTACGAGCAGTACTTC	CASSLRTGDPYEQYF
TRBV7-2	NA	TRBJ1-2	NA	TGTGCCAGCAGCCACCGCAGGGGTGGTGGCTACACCTTC	CASSHRRGGGYTF
TRBV9	NA	TRBJ1-2	NA	TGTGCCAGCAGCGGGGGACCGGACAGCAACTATGGCTACACCTTC	CASSGGPDSNYGYTF
TRBV13	NA	TRBJ1-3	NA	TGTGCCAGCAGCTTAAATGCGGGGCGCCCGGGCGTTTCTGGAAACACCATATATTTT	CASSLNAGRPGVSGNTIYF
TRBV10-1	NA	TRBJ1-1	NA	TGCGCCAGACGGGGGACACAACCCAATAACACTGAAGCTTTCTTT	CARRGTQPNNTEAFF
TRBV5-1	NA	TRBJ2-1	TRBD2	TGCGCCAGCAGCTTGATGGTAGCGGGGGCCTACAATGAGCAGTTCTTC	CASSLMVAGAYNEQFF
TRBV4-3	NA	TRBJ1-6	TRBD1	TGCGCCAGCAGCACAATAACAGGGGGGTCCCTCCACTTT	CASSTITGGSLHF
TRBV6-5	NA	TRBJ1-2	TRBD1	TGTGCCAGCAGTCGGACAGGGCGCAGTAACTATGGCTACACCTTC	CASSRTGRSNYGYTF
TRBV2	NA	TRBJ1-2	TRBD1	TGTGCCAGCAGTGTCGGCAGGGGGCCCGCTGGCTACACCTTC	CASSVGRGPAGYTF
TRBV9	NA	TRBJ1-2	TRBD1	TGTGCCAGCAGCGTACCCCATCGTGGGCAGGGACAGGCTAACTATGGCTACACCTTC	CASSVPHRGQGQANYGYTF
TRBV4-3	NA	TRBJ2-2	NA	TGCGCCAGCAGCCAAGATGGGCAGATTGGCACCGGGGAGCTGTTTTTT	CASSQDGQIGTGELFF
TRBV6-5	once	TRBJ1-1	NA	TGTGCCAGCAGATTCCGGTCTGAAGCTTTCTTT	CASRFRSEAFF
TRBV27	NA	TRBJ2-5	TRBD2	TGTGCCAGCAGTTTTGGGACTAGCGGGAGGGTGGAGACCCAGTACTTC	CASSFGTSGRVETQYF